This TCR beta chain was captured in a study of control samples from healthy donors and cancer patients. Profiled with immunoSEQ multiplex PCR; TCRdb holds only in-frame clones, not every one. The sample includes 150,000 to 200,000 clones, 90% to 95% of them seen just once. The V gene's germline CDR1 is LNHDA and CDR2 SQIVND (reference sequence). CDR3 size: 14 residues. V gave up 1 base and J gave up 1 base, with 7 bases separating them. The sequenced sample was blood. This clonotype was obtained from a woman aged 25 to 39 in good health. The V call is TRBV19, the J call TRBJ1-2; D gene uncertain. Here the CDR3 reads CASSIGLDNYGYTF. The CDR3, as DNA: TGTGCCAGTAGTATAGGGCTGGATAACTATGGCTACACCTTC. Looking up the rest from reference TRBV19 and TRBJ1-2 gives the full variable domain: DGGITQSPKYLFRKEGQNVTLSCEQNLNHDAMYWYRQDPGQGLRLIYYSQIVNDFQKGDIAEGYSVSREKKESFPLTVTSAQKNPTAFYLCASSIGLDNYGYTFGSGTRLTVV.